The 18 T cell receptor beta chains given below trace back to one sample, sequenced in a study of beta chain features in type 1 diabetes. Findings and limits, study-wide: TCRB CDR3s from Type 1 diabetes patients were moderately but significantly shorter in all four CD4+ subsets.

Expressed TCRB transcripts were sequenced after all isolated RNA was converted to cDNA. Profiling relied on immunoSEQ multiplex PCR, and the TCRdb table lists in-frame clones only, not all of them. Of around 100,000 clones detected, 25% to 35% appear once; the ten largest clones hold under 0.55%. These receptors lack a known antigen. The specimen was central memory CD4+ T cells from blood. Receptors were obtained from a woman in her late teens or twenties with type 1 diabetes.

The chain is built from TRBV28 and TRBJ1-2, with TRBD1 matching 11 bases. CDR1 is MDHEN and CDR2 is SYDVKM in the germline V gene. With V trimmed by 5 bases and J by 8 bases, 10 bases remained unmatched. CDR3 length equals 15 residues. The CDR3 DNA reads as TGTGCCAGCAGTCCTCCAGGACAGGGGGCGCTGGGCTACACCTTC. Amino acids: CASSPPGQGALGYTF.

This clone was seen a few times. V and J are TRBV4-1 and TRBJ2-1, with 7 positions matching TRBD2. The germline CDR1 and CDR2 sequences are MGHRA and YSYEKL. CDR3 length: 18 residues. Trimming cost V 1 base and J 5 bases; bases outside gene matches: 14. CDR3 residues: CASSQALWVGRENNEQFF. The DNA for the CDR3 is TGCGCCAGCAGCCAAGCCCTTTGGGTTGGGCGGGAGAACAATGAGCAGTTCTTC.

This clone was counted a few times. The junction departs from the called germline gene at one end, perhaps through a read error. The rearrangement uses TRBV7-2 and TRBJ2-1; tentative D call: TRBD1 (6 bases). CDR3 length equals 14 residues. CDR1 is SGHTA and CDR2 is FQGNSA in the germline V gene. This CDR3 reads CASSVEGEGERGVF. CDR3 nucleotide sequence: TGTGCCAGCAGCGTAGAGGGGGAAGGGGAACGTGGAGTCTTC. Variable domain in full (rest from reference TRBV7-2 and TRBJ2-1): GAGVSQSPSNKVTEKGKDVELRCDPISGHTALYWYRQSLGQGLEFLIYFQGNSAPDKSGLPSDRFSAERTGGSVSTLTIQRTQQEDSAVYLCASSVEGEGERGVFGPGTRLTVL.

This clone was counted only a few times. CDR3 protein: CASSLSAGAETQYF. CDR3 nucleotide sequence: TGTGCCAGCAGCTTATCAGCGGGAGCTGAGACCCAGTACTTC. The chain has TRBV7-2 and TRBJ2-5; 8 bases are shared with TRBD2. Germline CDR1 reads SGHTA; CDR2 reads FQGNSA. V trimming: 2 bases; J trimming: 5 bases; junction bases outside the gene matches: 4. This CDR3 has 14 amino acids.

The chain's CDR3 is CASSPGQGAVETQYF. The CDR3 DNA follows: TGTGCCAGCAGCCCCGGACAGGGGGCTGTAGAGACCCAGTACTTC. This chain links TRBV7-9 with TRBJ2-5; 11 bases align to TRBD1. The CDR3 runs 15 residues. Trimming cost V 5 bases and J 4 bases; bases outside gene matches: 6. Looked up from germline, CDR1 is SEHNR and CDR2 is FQNEAQ (reference sequence).

V and J are TRBV2 and TRBJ2-2; D possibly corresponds to TRBD1 (6 bases). Trimming shortened V by 5 bases and J by 6 bases, and 13 bases separated the two germline ends. Germline values: CDR1 SNHLY, CDR2 FYNNEI. The CDR3 has 14 residues. As DNA, the CDR3 is TGTGCCAGCAGTTACGCCCAGGGGCCCGGGGAGCTGTTTTTT. Protein product: CASSYAQGPGELFF.

This chain uses TRBV18 with TRBJ1-5; no reliable D call. The CDR3 runs to 14 residues. CDR1 and CDR2 from the germline V gene are KGHSH and LQKENI. V lost 3 bases, J lost 6 bases, and 12 bases lay in between. CDR3 sequence: CASSPAGRGQPQHF. CDR3 nucleotides: TGTGCCAGCTCACCGGCGGGGAGAGGTCAGCCCCAGCATTTT. The whole variable domain, filled in from reference TRBV18 and TRBJ1-5, reads NAGVMQNPRHLVRRRGQEARLRCSPMKGHSHVYWYRQLPEEGLKFMVYLQKENIIDESGMPKERFSAEFPKEGPSILRIQQVVRGDSAAYFCASSPAGRGQPQHFGDGTRLSIL.

The chain carries TRBV7-9 and TRBJ2-4; D is possibly TRBD2 (5 bases). Trimming removed 7 bases from V and 5 bases from J, with 6 bases in between. The CDR3 runs 11 residues. CDR1 is SEHNR and CDR2 is FQNEAQ in the germline V gene (reference sequence). In DNA form, the CDR3 reads TGTGCCAGCAAGGGAGAAAACATTCAGTACTTC. Amino acids: CASKGENIQYF.

This chain links TRBV7-2 with TRBJ2-3; D gene ambiguous. Trimming took off 2 bases at V and 5 bases at J, with 14 bases between the two ends. The CDR3 totals 15 residues. Germline values: CDR1 SGHTA, CDR2 FQGNSA. CDR3 loop: CASSLLGRDIDTQYF. CDR3 nucleotides: TGTGCCAGCAGCTTACTGGGCAGAGATATAGATACGCAGTATTTT.

V and J are TRBV11-2 and TRBJ1-2; 10 positions agree with TRBD1. After removal of 5 bases from V and 4 bases from J, the junction contained 10 bases not matched to a gene. This CDR3 spans 16 amino acids. CDR1 is SGHAT, CDR2 FQNNGV, per germline. The chain's CDR3 is CASSPQTGGASYGYTF. DNA of the CDR3: TGTGCCAGCAGCCCCCAGACAGGGGGCGCGAGCTATGGCTACACCTTC.

This clone occurred a few times. The rearrangement uses TRBV11-2 and TRBJ1-1; D call uncertain. V lost 5 bases and J 1 base, leaving 8 bases between the germline ends. Germline CDR1 SGHAT, CDR2 FQNNGV. The CDR3 sequence is 13 residues long. The CDR3: CASSQTENTEAFF. In nucleotides, the CDR3 is TGTGCCAGCAGCCAAACAGAGAACACTGAAGCTTTCTTT.

The sample holds a few counts of this clone. The chain is built from TRBV6-5 and TRBJ2-7; 9 bases match TRBD1. V shed 6 bases and J 5 bases; nucleotides not matched to a gene: 11. CDR1 and CDR2 from the germline V gene are MNHEY and SVGAGI. The CDR3 runs to 15 residues. DNA of the CDR3: TGTGCCAGCAGACGAACCGGGACAGGGCCCCACGAGCAGTACGTC. Residues: CASRRTGTGPHEQYV.

This clone has more than one count but fewer than ten. V and J are TRBV5-5 and TRBJ1-5; 8 nucleotides line up with TRBD1. Per germline, CDR1 SGHKS and CDR2 YYEKEE (reference sequence). The CDR3 consists of 14 residues. After removal of 4 bases from V and 6 bases from J, the junction contained 6 bases not matched to a gene. The CDR3: CASSQTGAPQPQHF. The DNA of the CDR3 is TGTGCCAGCAGCCAGACAGGGGCGCCTCAGCCCCAGCATTTT.

The gene calls are TRBV28 and TRBJ1-5, with D uncertain. Germline V CDR1 and CDR2: MDHEN, SYDVKM. Trimming left V 6 bases short and J 3 bases short, with 9 bases between. This CDR3 spans 13 amino acids. CDR3 coding DNA: TGTGCCAGCAGATGGGCCCCCAATCAGCCCCAGCATTTT. Encoded protein: CASRWAPNQPQHF.

This chain links TRBV2 with TRBJ1-4; 8 positions match TRBD1. Trimming took 6 bases from V and 5 from J; bases not matched to a gene: 8. The CDR3 is 15 amino acids. The germline CDR1 and CDR2 sequences are SNHLY and FYNNEI. Here the CDR3 DNA reads TGTGCCAGCAGACCACCTACAGGGGGAAATGAAAAACTGTTTTTT. Its translation is CASRPPTGGNEKLFF.

The chain is built from TRBV9 and TRBJ2-6, with D uncertain. Trimming took 4 bases from V and 2 from J, leaving 7 bases between them. This CDR3 region has 14 residues. CDR1 and CDR2 (germline): SGDLS, YYNGEE. CDR3 DNA: TGTGCCAGCAGCCAGGCCACTGGGGCCAACGTCCTGACTTTC. Translating gives CASSQATGANVLTF.

In its sample, this clone was seen a few times. V usage is TRBV5-6 and J usage is TRBJ2-1; 8 bases fit TRBD2. The CDR3 spans 15 residues. Germline V CDR1 and CDR2: SGHDT, YYEEEE. J was trimmed by 3 bases and V by 4 bases; bases with no gene match: 6. In DNA form, the CDR3 reads TGTGCCAGCAGCGACCCCGGGAGGGACTACAATGAGCAGTTCTTC. It encodes CASSDPGRDYNEQFF.

This clone has a handful of counts. The gene calls are TRBV27 and TRBJ1-2; 9 positions agree with TRBD1. This CDR3 is built from 17 residues. The V gene end was trimmed by 4 bases and the J gene end by 2 bases; junction bases not matched to a gene: 11. Per the germline V gene, CDR1 is MNHEY and CDR2 is SMNVEV (reference sequence). The CDR3 spells CASSSIPHRGPNYGYTF. Here the CDR3 DNA reads TGTGCCAGCAGTTCCATTCCTCACAGGGGGCCGAACTATGGCTACACCTTC.